This TCR beta chain is from a study of regulatory T cells in long-lasting Graves disease. At the level of the study: Those with persistent Graves' disease had received antithyroid drugs for over 5 years with positive TSH receptor antibodies.

This CDR3 spans 11 amino acids. Per germline, CDR1 LNHDA and CDR2 SQIVND (reference sequence). V gave up 6 bases and J gave up 4 bases, with 6 bases separating them. Construction of the TCR beta libraries employed iRepertoire HTBI primers in conjunction with Arm-PCR of CDR3 regions. TCRdb reanalysed the multiplex PCR reads using MiXCR and keeps one entry per CDR3 protein. The sample contains 600,000 to 850,000 distinct CDR3 sequences, about 30% of which appear only once. Many counts were recorded for this clonotype. Time point specified: persistent/refractory GD, antithyroid drugs over 5 years with positive TRAb. PBMCs provided the RNA from which the TCR library was made. Diagnosing Graves' disease relied on the American Thyroid Association guidelines.

J is TRBJ1-2 and V is TRBV19; D ambiguous. The specimen was peripheral blood mononuclear cells (PBMCs), collected when the disease was refractory, from a patient treated with antithyroid drugs. This clonotype was sampled from a female donor with Graves disease. The CDR3 coding sequence is TGTGCCAGTAGGTTGGGCTATGGCTACACCTTC. Its protein product is CASRLGYGYTF.